Listed here are 6 T cell receptor beta chains from one sample, sequenced in a study of blood T cell repertoires in COVID-19. Assay used: immunoSEQ multiplex PCR; TCRdb lists only in-frame clones, some missing. The table has 34,000 or so clones, around 90% seen once. Specimen: peripheral blood. The receptors come from a man in his fifties with active or convalescent COVID-19.

This sequence joins TRBV4-1 and TRBJ2-1; TRBD1 matches at 7 bases. The germline gives CDR1 MGHRA, CDR2 YSYEKL. The CDR3 contains 14 residues. The V and J ends lost 1 base and 7 bases, in that order; junction bases with no gene match: 4. As DNA, the CDR3 is TGCGCCAGCAGCCAAGGGCGACAGGGAAATGAGCAGTTCTTC. Its protein is CASSQGRQGNEQFF.

The chain is built from TRBV7-2 and TRBJ1-2; a possible D gene is TRBD1 (6 bases). Trimming left V 6 bases short and J 2 bases short, with 13 bases between. The CDR3 consists of 14 residues. Germline CDR1 SGHTA, CDR2 FQGNSA. Written as DNA, the CDR3 is TGTGCCAGCAGTGCGGACAGATTAAACTATGGCTACACCTTC. Translation gives CASSADRLNYGYTF. The full variable domain, completed using reference TRBV7-2 and TRBJ1-2, is GAGVSQSPSNKVTEKGKDVELRCDPISGHTALYWYRQSLGQGLEFLIYFQGNSAPDKSGLPSDRFSAERTGGSVSTLTIQRTQQEDSAVYLCASSADRLNYGYTFGSGTRLTVV.

V gene TRBV28 combines with J gene TRBJ2-7; a weak D match, TRBD1 (6 bases). Germline CDR1 and CDR2: MDHEN and SYDVKM. This CDR3 region has 11 residues. Trimming removed 7 bases from V and 4 bases from J, with 8 bases in between. The CDR3 reads CASMDSYEQYF. Written as DNA, the CDR3 is TGTGCCAGCATGGACAGTTACGAGCAGTACTTC.

This clone came up once. This chain connects TRBV6-4 to TRBJ2-1; 12 bases align to TRBD2. J gave up 7 bases and V 7 bases, and 8 bases lay outside the gene matches. The CDR3 is 15 amino acids. The germline gives CDR1 MRHNA, CDR2 SNTAGT. The CDR3 DNA reads as TGTGCCAGCAATCCACGACTAGCGGGAGCGAATGAGCAGTTCTTC. Encoded protein: CASNPRLAGANEQFF.

The V gene is TRBV7-2, the J gene TRBJ1-6; TRBD1 is a possible D gene (6 bases). Germline V lookup: CDR1 SGHTA, CDR2 FQGNSA. This CDR3 has 15 residues. V dropped 3 bases and J dropped 4 bases, with 10 bases sitting between them. The CDR3, as DNA: TGTGCCAGCAGCTTCGGGGACATATATAATTCACCCCTCCACTTT. Translated, it gives CASSFGDIYNSPLHF.

The CDR3 nucleotides are TGCGCCAGCAGCTTGTTCGGACAGGACTACGAGCAGTACTTC. Translated, it gives CASSLFGQDYEQYF. This rearrangement joins TRBV5-1 to TRBJ2-7; 7 bases fit TRBD1. Germline values: CDR1 SGHRS, CDR2 YFSETQ. V shed 1 base, J shed 3 bases, and the junction held 4 bases outside the gene matches. The CDR3 is 14 amino acids.